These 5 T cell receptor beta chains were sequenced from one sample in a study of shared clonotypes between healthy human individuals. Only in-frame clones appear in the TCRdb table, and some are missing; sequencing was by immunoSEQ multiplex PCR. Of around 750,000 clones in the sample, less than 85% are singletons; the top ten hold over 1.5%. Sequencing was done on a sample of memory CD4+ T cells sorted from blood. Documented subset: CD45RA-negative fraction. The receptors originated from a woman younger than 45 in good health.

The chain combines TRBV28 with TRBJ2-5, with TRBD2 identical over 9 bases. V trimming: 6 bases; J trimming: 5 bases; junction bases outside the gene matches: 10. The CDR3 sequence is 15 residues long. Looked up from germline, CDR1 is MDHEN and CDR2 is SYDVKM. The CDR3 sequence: CASSLIAGEGETQYF. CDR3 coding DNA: TGTGCCAGCAGCCTCATAGCGGGAGAGGGCGAGACCCAGTACTTC.

The CDR3, as DNA: TGTGCCAGCGCCCTAGGAGGTGAGCAGTTCTTC. Translation: CASALGGEQFF. The chain has TRBV7-9 and TRBJ2-1; D perhaps matches TRBD2 (5 bases). The germline CDR1 and CDR2 sequences are SEHNR and FQNEAQ (reference sequence). The CDR3 totals 11 residues. V lost 8 bases to trimming and J lost 9 bases, with 11 bases between them.

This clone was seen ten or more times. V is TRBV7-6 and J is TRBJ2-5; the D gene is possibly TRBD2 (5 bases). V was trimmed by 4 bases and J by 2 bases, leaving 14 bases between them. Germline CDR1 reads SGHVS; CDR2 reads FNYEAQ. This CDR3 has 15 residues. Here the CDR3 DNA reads TGTGCCAGCAGCTCCCATGAGGGCCCTCAAGAGACCCAGTACTTC. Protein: CASSSHEGPQETQYF.

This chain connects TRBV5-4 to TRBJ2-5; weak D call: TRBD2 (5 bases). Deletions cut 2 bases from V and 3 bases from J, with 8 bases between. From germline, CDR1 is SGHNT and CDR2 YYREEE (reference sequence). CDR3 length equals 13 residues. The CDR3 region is CASSFRAEETQYF. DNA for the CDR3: TGTGCCAGCAGCTTTCGAGCGGAAGAGACCCAGTACTTC.

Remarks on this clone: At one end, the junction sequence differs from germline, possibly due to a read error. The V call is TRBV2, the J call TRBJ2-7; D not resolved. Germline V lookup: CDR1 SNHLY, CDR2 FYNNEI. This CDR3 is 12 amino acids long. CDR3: CASCEFSYEQYF. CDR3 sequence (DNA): TGTGCCAGCTGTGAGTTTTCCTACGAGCAGTACTTC.